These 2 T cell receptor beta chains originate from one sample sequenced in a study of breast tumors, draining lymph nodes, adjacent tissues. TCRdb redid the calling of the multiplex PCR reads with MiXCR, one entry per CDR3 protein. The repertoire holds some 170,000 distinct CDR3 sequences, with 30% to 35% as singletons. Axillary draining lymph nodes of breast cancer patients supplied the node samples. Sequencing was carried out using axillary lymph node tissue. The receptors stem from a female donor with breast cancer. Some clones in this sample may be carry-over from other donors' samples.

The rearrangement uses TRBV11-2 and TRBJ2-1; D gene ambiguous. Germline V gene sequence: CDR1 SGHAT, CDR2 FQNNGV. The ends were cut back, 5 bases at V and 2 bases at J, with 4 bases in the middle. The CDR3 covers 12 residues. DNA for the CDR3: TGTGCCAGCAGCCATCCCTACAATGAGCAGTTCTTC. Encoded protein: CASSHPYNEQFF.

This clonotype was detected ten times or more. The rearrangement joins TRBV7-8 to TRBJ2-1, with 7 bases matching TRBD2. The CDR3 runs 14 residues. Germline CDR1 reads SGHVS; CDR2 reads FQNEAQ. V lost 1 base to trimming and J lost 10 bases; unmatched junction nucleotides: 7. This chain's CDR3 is CASSLVASGGEQFF. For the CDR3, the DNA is TGTGCCAGCAGCTTAGTCGCTAGCGGAGGGGAGCAGTTCTTC.